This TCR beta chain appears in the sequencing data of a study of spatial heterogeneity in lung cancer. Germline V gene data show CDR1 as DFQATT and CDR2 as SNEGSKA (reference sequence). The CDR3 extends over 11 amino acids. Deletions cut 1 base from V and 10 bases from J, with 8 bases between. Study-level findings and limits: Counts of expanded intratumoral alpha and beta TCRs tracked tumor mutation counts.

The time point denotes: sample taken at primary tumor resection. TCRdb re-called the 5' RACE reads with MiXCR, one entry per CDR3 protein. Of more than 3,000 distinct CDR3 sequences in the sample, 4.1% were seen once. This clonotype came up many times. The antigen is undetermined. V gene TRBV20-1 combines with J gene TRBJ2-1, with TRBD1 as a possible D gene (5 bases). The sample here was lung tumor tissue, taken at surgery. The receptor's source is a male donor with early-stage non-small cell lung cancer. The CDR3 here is CSARATGEQFF. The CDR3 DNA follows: TGCAGTGCTAGAGCCACAGGAGAGCAGTTCTTC.